This T cell receptor beta chain was recorded in a study of blood T cell repertoires in COVID-19. In the study overall: COVID-19 samples from acute and convalescent phases originated in the United States, Italy and Spain.

Sequenced by immunoSEQ multiplex PCR; TCRdb stores in-frame clones only, minus some. The sample yields under 200,000 clones, more than 65% seen once. Individuals drawn from about 26 US areas were roughly 18 to 100 years old. Assignment of participants to cohorts was predicated upon participant-reported clinical history. The TCR was taken from a woman aged 40 to 49 with acute COVID-19. Sequences were obtained from PBMCs or T cells enriched from blood (not recorded which).

This CDR3 is CASSESSYNSPLHF. CDR3 nucleotide sequence: TGTGCCAGCAGCGAGAGCTCCTATAATTCACCCCTCCACTTT. The V call is TRBV3-1 (or the pseudogene TRBV3-2), the J call TRBJ1-6; D gene ambiguous. The germline CDR1 and CDR2 sequences are LGHDT and YNNKEL (reference sequence). There are 14 residues in the CDR3. Trimming took off 5 bases at V and 0 bases at J, with 5 bases between the two ends.